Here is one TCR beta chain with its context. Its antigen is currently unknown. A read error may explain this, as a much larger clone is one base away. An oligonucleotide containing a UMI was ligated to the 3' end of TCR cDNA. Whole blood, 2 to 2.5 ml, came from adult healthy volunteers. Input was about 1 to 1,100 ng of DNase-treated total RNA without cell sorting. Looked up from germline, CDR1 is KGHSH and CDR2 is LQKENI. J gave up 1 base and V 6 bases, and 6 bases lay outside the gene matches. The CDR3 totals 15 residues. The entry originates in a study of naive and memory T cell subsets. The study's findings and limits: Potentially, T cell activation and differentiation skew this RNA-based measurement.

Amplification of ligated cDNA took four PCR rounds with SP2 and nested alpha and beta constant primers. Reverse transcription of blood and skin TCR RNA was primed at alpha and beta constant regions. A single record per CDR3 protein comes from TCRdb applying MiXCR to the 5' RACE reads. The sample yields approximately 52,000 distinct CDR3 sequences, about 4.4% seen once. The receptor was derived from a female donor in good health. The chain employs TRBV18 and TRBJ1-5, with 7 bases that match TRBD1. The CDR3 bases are TGTGCCAGCTCTAGTGAGGGGGCGAGCAATCAGCCCCAGCATTTT. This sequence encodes CASSSEGASNQPQHF.